This TCR beta chain was documented in a study of cytomegalovirus exposure and HLA in healthy donors. As regards this clone: Its antigen is unknown.

The protocol was immunoSEQ multiplex PCR, while the TCRdb copy is restricted to in-frame clones and leaves out a portion. In the table there are more than 120,000 clones, roughly 89% of which are singletons. Regarding the study as a whole: The finding came from a later analysis; first-cohort TCR clusters tended to co-occur in the 130 or so validation repertoires. Associated with cytomegalovirus, according to the listing, were about 160 TCR beta chains.

This CDR3 spans 13 amino acids. Deletions cut 8 bases from V and 2 bases from J, with 12 bases between. CDR1 and CDR2 from the germline V gene are MNHNY and SVGAGI (reference sequence). The receptor's source is a young man in good health and CMV-seropositive. The chain recombines TRBV6-6 with TRBJ1-2; D is undetermined. The sequenced material came from PBMCs. In DNA, the CDR3 is TGTGCCAGCGAGGTAGGAACGAACTATGGCTACACCTTC. Translated, it gives CASEVGTNYGYTF.